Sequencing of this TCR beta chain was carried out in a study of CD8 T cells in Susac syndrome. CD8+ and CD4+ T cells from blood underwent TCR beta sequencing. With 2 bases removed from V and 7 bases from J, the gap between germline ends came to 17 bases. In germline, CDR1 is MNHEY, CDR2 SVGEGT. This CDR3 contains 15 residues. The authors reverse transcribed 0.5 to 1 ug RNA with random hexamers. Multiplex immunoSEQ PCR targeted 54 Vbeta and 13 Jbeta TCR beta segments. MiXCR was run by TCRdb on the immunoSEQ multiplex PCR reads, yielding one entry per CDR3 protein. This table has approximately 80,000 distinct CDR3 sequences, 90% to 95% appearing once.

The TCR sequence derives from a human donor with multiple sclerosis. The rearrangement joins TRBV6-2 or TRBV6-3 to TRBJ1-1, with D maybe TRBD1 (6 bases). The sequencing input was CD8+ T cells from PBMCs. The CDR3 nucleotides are TGTGCCAGCAGTTACGGTCTGAGGGGGGTCGGTGAAGCTTTCTTT. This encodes CASSYGLRGVGEAFF.